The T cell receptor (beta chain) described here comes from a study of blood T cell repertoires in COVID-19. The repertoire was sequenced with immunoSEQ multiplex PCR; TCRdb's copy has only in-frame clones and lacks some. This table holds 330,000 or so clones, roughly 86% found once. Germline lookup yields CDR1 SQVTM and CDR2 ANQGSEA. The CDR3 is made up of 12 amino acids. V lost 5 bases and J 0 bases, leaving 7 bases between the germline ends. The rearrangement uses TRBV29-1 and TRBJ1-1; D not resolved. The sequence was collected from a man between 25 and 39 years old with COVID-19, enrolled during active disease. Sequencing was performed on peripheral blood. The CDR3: CSVRELNTEAFF. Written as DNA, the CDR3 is TGCAGCGTTCGGGAGCTGAACACTGAAGCTTTCTTT.